Sequencing of this T cell receptor (beta chain) was carried out in a study of T cell changes during pregnancy in multiple sclerosis. Measured with immunoSEQ multiplex PCR; TCRdb has only the in-frame clones, and not every one. This sample carries roughly 110,000 clones, roughly 90% of them seen once, and the ten largest clones take roughly 1.5%. The length of the CDR3 is 15 residues. Trimming at V came to 3 bases and at J to 3 bases, leaving 5 bases not matched to a gene. The germline gives CDR1 WNHNN, CDR2 SYGVQD (reference sequence). The clonotype comes from a female donor with multiple sclerosis, enrolled in a pregnancy study. V and J are TRBV10-1 and TRBJ2-1; 7 nucleotides line up with TRBD1. Sequences were derived from peripheral blood, sampled after pregnancy. The CDR3 nucleotides are TGCGCCAGCAGTGAACTGGCAGGGGGCTACAATGAGCAGTTCTTC. As protein: CASSELAGGYNEQFF.